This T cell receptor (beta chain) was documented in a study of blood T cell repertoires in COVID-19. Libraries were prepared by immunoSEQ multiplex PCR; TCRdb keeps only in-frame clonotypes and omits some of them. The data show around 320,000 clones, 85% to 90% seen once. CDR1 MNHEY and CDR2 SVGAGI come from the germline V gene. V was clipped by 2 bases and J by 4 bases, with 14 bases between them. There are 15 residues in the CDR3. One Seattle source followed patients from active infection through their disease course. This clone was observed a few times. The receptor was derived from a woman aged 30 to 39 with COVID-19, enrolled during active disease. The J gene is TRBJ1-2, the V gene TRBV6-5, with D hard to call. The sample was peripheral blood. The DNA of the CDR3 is TGTGCCAGCAGTTACGCTCCGGAAGCGGCCTATGGCTACACCTTC. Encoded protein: CASSYAPEAAYGYTF.